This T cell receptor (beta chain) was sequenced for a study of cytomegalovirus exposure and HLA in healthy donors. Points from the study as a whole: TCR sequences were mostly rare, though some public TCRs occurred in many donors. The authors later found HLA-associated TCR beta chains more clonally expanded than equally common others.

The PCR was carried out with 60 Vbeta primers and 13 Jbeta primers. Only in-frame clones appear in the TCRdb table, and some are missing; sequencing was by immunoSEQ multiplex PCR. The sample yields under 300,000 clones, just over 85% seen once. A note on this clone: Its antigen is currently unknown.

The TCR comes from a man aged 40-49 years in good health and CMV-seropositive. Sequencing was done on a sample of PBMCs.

CDR3 protein: CASSLAGQGNQPQHF. The DNA of the CDR3 is TGCGCCAGCAGCTTGGCGGGACAGGGTAACCAGCCCCAGCATTTT. The gene calls are TRBV5-1 and TRBJ1-5, with 9 bases identical to TRBD1. Germline trimming cut 0 bases from V and 7 bases from J; bases unmatched to any gene: 5. Germline CDR1 SGHRS, CDR2 YFSETQ. CDR3 size: 15 residues.